This note documents a single TCR beta chain sequence. This entry belongs to a study of T cell changes during pregnancy in multiple sclerosis. Profiled with immunoSEQ multiplex PCR; TCRdb holds only in-frame clones, not every one. The sample consists of 70,000 to 100,000 clones, about 93% of them appearing once. The germline CDR1 and CDR2 sequences are SNHLY and FYNNEI. The V gene end was trimmed by 4 bases and the J gene end by 4 bases; junction bases not matched to a gene: 5. The CDR3 spans 15 residues. The chain combines TRBV2 with TRBJ2-1; TRBD1 matches at 9 bases. The receptor comes from a female donor with multiple sclerosis, enrolled in a pregnancy study. The sequencing here drew on peripheral blood, taken in the first trimester of pregnancy. CDR3 in amino acids: CASSAGQGTYNEQFF. DNA for the CDR3: TGTGCCAGCAGTGCCGGACAGGGGACTTACAATGAGCAGTTCTTC.